The 3 T cell receptor beta chains reported below all come from one sample, sequenced in a study of T cells after yellow fever vaccination. TCRdb reanalysed the 5' RACE reads using MiXCR and keeps one entry per CDR3 protein. The sample records 300,000 or so distinct CDR3 sequences, roughly 7.5% being singletons. This specimen was PBMCs, taken approximately 40 days after the first yellow fever vaccination. The source is a man aged 18 to 30 who received the YFV17D yellow fever vaccine.

This clonotype was counted only a few times. V gene TRBV10-3 combines with J gene TRBJ1-6; 7 nucleotides line up with TRBD1. With V trimmed by 8 bases and J by 7 bases, 8 bases remained unmatched. In germline, CDR1 is ENHRY, CDR2 SYGVKD. There are 14 residues in the CDR3. In DNA, the CDR3 is TGTGCCATCCGTTTCGGGACAGAAAATTCACCCCTCCACTTT. It translates to CAIRFGTENSPLHF.

The CDR3 coding sequence is TGCGCCAGCAGCTGGGGGACAGGGCGGACTGAAGCTTTCTTT. Translating gives CASSWGTGRTEAFF. The chain couples TRBV5-1 to TRBJ1-1; 9 positions match TRBD1. Trimming took 3 bases from V and 5 from J; bases not matched to a gene: 5. The CDR3 has 14 amino acids. Germline CDR1 and CDR2: SGHRS and YFSETQ.

This chain joins TRBV7-8 and TRBJ2-3; D is possibly TRBD1 (6 bases). Germline assignment: CDR1 SGHVS and CDR2 FQNEAQ. The CDR3 sequence is 17 residues long. Trimming took 6 bases from V and 2 from J, leaving 21 bases between them. The CDR3 is CASSRTRGTLHTDTQYF. CDR3 sequence (DNA): TGTGCCAGCAGTCGTACTAGAGGGACACTACACACAGATACGCAGTATTTT. Full variable domain (remainder filled in from reference TRBV7-8 and TRBJ2-3): GAGVSQSPRYKVAKRGQDVALRCDPISGHVSLFWYQQALGQGPEFLTYFQNEAQLDKSGLPSDRFFAERPEGSVSTLKIQRTQQEDSAVYLCASSRTRGTLHTDTQYFGPGTRLTVL.